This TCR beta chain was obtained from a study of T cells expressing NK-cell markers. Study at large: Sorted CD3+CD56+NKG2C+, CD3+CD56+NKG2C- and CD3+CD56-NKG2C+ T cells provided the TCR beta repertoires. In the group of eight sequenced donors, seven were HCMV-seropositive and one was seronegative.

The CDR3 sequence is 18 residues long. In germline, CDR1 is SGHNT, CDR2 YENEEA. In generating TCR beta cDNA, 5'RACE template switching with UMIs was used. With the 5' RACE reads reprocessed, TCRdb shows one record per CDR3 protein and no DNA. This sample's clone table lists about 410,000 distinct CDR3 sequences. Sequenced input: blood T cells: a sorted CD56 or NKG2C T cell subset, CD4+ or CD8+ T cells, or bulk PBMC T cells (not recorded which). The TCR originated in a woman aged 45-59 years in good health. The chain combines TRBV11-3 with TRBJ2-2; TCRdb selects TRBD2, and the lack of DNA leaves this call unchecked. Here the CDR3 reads CASSRSGGRASNTGELFF. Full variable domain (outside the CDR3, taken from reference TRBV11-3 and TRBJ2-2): EAGVVQSPRYKIIEKKQPVAFWCNPISGHNTLYWYLQNLGQGPELLIRYENEEAVDDSQLPKDRFSAERLKGVDSTLKIQPAELGDSAVYLCASSRSGGRASNTGELFFGEGSRLTVL.